This T cell receptor (beta chain) was retrieved from a study of blood T cell repertoires in COVID-19. The overall study: Samples came from the United States, Italy and Spain, spanning acute and convalescent COVID-19. T cells, B-cell-depleted T cells, or PBMCs provided the cDNA or gDNA that served as material.

The germline V gene has CDR1 SGHDN and CDR2 FVKESK. This CDR3 region has 15 residues. V lost 10 bases and J lost 0, with 16 bases in between. Sequencing was performed with immunoSEQ multiplex PCR; in TCRdb, only in-frame clones are kept and a portion is missing. Here the sample spans roughly 450,000 clones, about 90% being singletons. Sequencing used PBMCs or T cells enriched from blood (not recorded which). V usage is TRBV14 and J usage is TRBJ1-5, with D perhaps TRBD1 (5 bases). This TCR derives from a man between 18 and 29 years old who had recovered from COVID-19. CDR3 residues: CATFGAGPSNQPQHF. The CDR3 bases are TGTGCCACCTTCGGGGCGGGGCCTAGCAATCAGCCCCAGCATTTT.